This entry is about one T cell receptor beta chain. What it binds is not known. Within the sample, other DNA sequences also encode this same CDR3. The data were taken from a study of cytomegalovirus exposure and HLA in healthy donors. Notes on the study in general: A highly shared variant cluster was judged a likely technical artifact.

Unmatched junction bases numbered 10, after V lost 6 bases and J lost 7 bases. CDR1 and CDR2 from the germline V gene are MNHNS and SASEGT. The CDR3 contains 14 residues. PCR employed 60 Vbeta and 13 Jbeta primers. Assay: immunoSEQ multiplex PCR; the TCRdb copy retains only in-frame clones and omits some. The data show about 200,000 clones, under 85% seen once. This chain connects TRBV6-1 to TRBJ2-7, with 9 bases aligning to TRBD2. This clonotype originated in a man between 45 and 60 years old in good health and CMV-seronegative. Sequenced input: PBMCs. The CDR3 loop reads CASSDPGLAKEQYF. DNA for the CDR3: TGTGCCAGCAGCGATCCGGGACTAGCTAAAGAGCAGTACTTC.